The 20 T cell receptor beta chains reported below all come from one sample, sequenced in a study of post-analysis software for immune sequencing data (dated by TCRdb to the mid-2010s). The investigation overall reported the following: Patients showed significantly higher frequencies than controls for roughly 5 TRBV segments, among them TRBV5-6, TRBV5-1 and TRBV20-1.

Their cognate antigens are unknown. Receptors were amplified or captured by PCR. Sequencing was performed on an Illumina HiSeq 2500. To reduce PCR and sequencing biases, unique molecular identifiers were built into the TCR beta cDNA libraries. TCRdb took the public reads, trimmed them with fastp at Q25, ran MiXCR for clone calling and kept in-frame beta chains. Every CDR3 protein is listed once, alongside the most common genes and DNA of its rows. The sample data list hundreds of thousands of distinct CDR3 sequences, and just under 30% of these were observed just once. Of the sample, more than 0.45% is held by the ten largest clones. Sequencing was done on a sample of blood. These receptor sequences come from a girl between 10 and 17 years old with multiple sclerosis.

The rearrangement links TRBV29-1 to TRBJ1-4; no clear D gene. Germline lookup yields CDR1 SQVTM and CDR2 ANQGSEA. The V and J ends lost 4 bases and 6 bases respectively, with 9 bases between them. The CDR3 consists of 12 residues. The CDR3 DNA is TGCAGCGTTGTGGGCTGGGATGAAAAACTGTTTTTT. Its translation is CSVVGWDEKLFF.

The chain links TRBV9 to TRBJ1-2; a possible D gene is TRBD1 (6 bases). Trimming removed 5 bases at V and 4 bases at J, with 15 bases between. This CDR3 is built from 14 residues. CDR1 and CDR2 from the germline V gene are SGDLS and YYNGEE. The CDR3, as DNA: TGTGCCAGCAGTGGGGGCCGATCGATCTATGGCTACACCTTC. This encodes CASSGGRSIYGYTF.

CDR3 sequence: CASSRTGNAGELFF. In nucleotides, the CDR3 is TGTGCCAGCAGCAGGACGGGAAACGCCGGGGAGCTGTTTTTT. The rearrangement uses TRBV9 and TRBJ2-2; TRBD2 might be the D (5 bases). Trimming took off 4 bases at V and 6 bases at J, with 13 bases between the two ends. This CDR3 contains 14 residues. The germline V gene has CDR1 SGDLS and CDR2 YYNGEE.

This clonotype was counted between two and nine times. This sequence joins TRBV20-1 and TRBJ2-6; 8 positions match TRBD1. This CDR3 comprises 17 residues. In germline, CDR1 is DFQATT, CDR2 SNEGSKA (reference sequence). The trim removed 3 bases at V and 0 bases at J, leaving 7 bases unmatched. Here the CDR3 reads CSASSGGSPSGANVLTF. In nucleotides, the CDR3 is TGCAGTGCTAGCTCAGGGGGCTCCCCCTCTGGGGCCAACGTCCTGACTTTC.

In this sample, this clonotype turned up a few times. This chain joins TRBV18 and TRBJ1-5, with 10 nucleotides matching TRBD1. The CDR3 length is 15 residues. V was pared by 5 bases and J by 6 bases, with 7 bases of the junction left unmatched. CDR1 is KGHSH, CDR2 LQKENI, per germline. CDR3 DNA sequence: TGTGCCAGCTCAGAGGACAGGGGGGCAGGTCAGCCCCAGCATTTT. Protein sequence: CASSEDRGAGQPQHF.

V gene TRBV5-1 combines with J gene TRBJ1-1; 7 nucleotides line up with TRBD1. CDR3 size: 14 residues. Per the germline V gene, CDR1 is SGHRS and CDR2 is YFSETQ. V lost 7 bases to trimming and J lost 6 bases; unmatched junction nucleotides: 12. CDR3 DNA: TGCGCCAGCTCCCGGGCAGGGGGGGTTGCTGAAGCTTTCTTT. Its translation: CASSRAGGVAEAFF.

The sample holds a few counts of this clonotype. V usage is TRBV20-1 and J usage is TRBJ1-6; perhaps TRBD1 as D (5 bases). The germline V gene has CDR1 DFQATT and CDR2 SNEGSKA (reference sequence). This CDR3 region has 14 residues. The germline V and J ends were trimmed by 2 bases and 6 bases, with 11 bases remaining between them. The DNA for the CDR3 is TGCAGTGCTAGATCGGGGGTTCGTAATTCACCCCTCCACTTT. As protein: CSARSGVRNSPLHF.

This clonotype was detected a few times. The chain uses TRBV11-2 and TRBJ2-7; TRBD2 is a possible D gene (5 bases). This CDR3 spans 15 amino acids. Germline CDR1 is SGHAT and CDR2 is FQNNGV. V gave up 5 bases and J gave up 6 bases, with 20 bases separating them. CDR3 DNA: TGTGCCAGCAGCCCCAACGGGCTAGCTGTTGTCGAGCAGTACTTC. Translating gives CASSPNGLAVVEQYF.

The chain links TRBV20-1 to TRBJ2-3; 7 bases match TRBD2. This CDR3 has 16 amino acids. After removal of 8 bases from V and 2 bases from J, the junction contained 16 bases not matched to a gene. From germline, CDR1 is DFQATT and CDR2 SNEGSKA (reference sequence). The CDR3 DNA is TGCAGTAGCCCTGGCCGGGGGGTGGGCCTCACAGATACGCAGTATTTT. Amino acids: CSSPGRGVGLTDTQYF.

The sample holds a few counts of this clonotype. The chain couples TRBV7-9 to TRBJ2-7; 7 nucleotides line up with TRBD2. The V gene end was trimmed by 5 bases and the J gene end by 5 bases; junction bases not matched to a gene: 9. This CDR3 comprises 14 residues. Per the germline V gene, CDR1 is SEHNR and CDR2 is FQNEAQ (reference sequence). The CDR3 reads CASSPPWREHEQYF. The DNA of the CDR3 is TGTGCCAGCAGCCCTCCGTGGCGGGAGCACGAGCAGTACTTC.

V gene TRBV6-2 or TRBV6-3 combines with J gene TRBJ2-1; possible D gene TRBD1, 5 bases. The CDR3 consists of 15 residues. Trimming left V 7 bases short and J 4 bases short, with 17 bases between. CDR1 MNHEY and CDR2 SVGEGT come from the germline V gene. The CDR3: CASIPRDPPYNEQFF. As DNA, the CDR3 is TGTGCCAGCATCCCCAGGGATCCACCTTACAATGAGCAGTTCTTC.

J is TRBJ2-5 and V is TRBV20-1; D gene unclear. The germline gives CDR1 DFQATT, CDR2 SNEGSKA (reference sequence). V shed 3 bases and J shed 5 bases, with 7 bases lying between them. This CDR3 spans 11 amino acids. The CDR3 sequence is CSASLVETQYF. The CDR3 DNA sequence: TGCAGTGCTAGCTTAGTGGAGACCCAGTACTTC.

Notes on this clonotype: A much larger clone lies a single base off, so this may be a read error. V usage is TRBV20-1 and J usage is TRBJ2-7, with no clear D. CDR1 is DFQATT, CDR2 SNEGSKA, per germline (reference sequence). V lost 1 base and J 2 bases, leaving 9 bases between the germline ends. The length of the CDR3 is 13 residues. Written as DNA, the CDR3 is TGCAGTGCTAGAGCGATAGGGACCTACGAGCAGTACTTC. It specifies CSARAIGTYEQYF.

The V and J genes are TRBV12-3 or TRBV12-4 and TRBJ1-5; a possible D gene is TRBD1 (6 bases). This CDR3 has 13 residues. V was shortened by 7 bases and J by 2 bases, with 9 bases between the two germline ends. The CDR3 DNA reads TGTGCCAGCAAGGGGGATGGCAATCAGCCCCAGCATTTT. This codes for CASKGDGNQPQHF.

This clonotype was detected many times. The CDR3 sequence is CASSGTGTERSYEQYF. CDR3 DNA: TGTGCCAGCAGTGGAACCGGGACCGAAAGATCCTACGAGCAGTACTTC. The V and J genes are TRBV12-3 or TRBV12-4 and TRBJ2-7; D possibly uses TRBD1 or TRBD2 (5 bases each). CDR3 length: 16 amino acids. Trimming cost V 5 bases and J 1 base, with 18 bases left between them.

The gene calls are TRBV27 and TRBJ2-4; 8 bases map to TRBD1. V was pared by 6 bases and J by 16 bases, with 11 bases of the junction left unmatched. Germline CDR1 is MNHEY and CDR2 is SMNVEV (reference sequence). The CDR3 consists of 12 residues. CDR3 nucleotides: TGTGCCAGCAGAAGTGGGACAGGCCCCCACTACTTC. Protein: CASRSGTGPHYF.

This sequence joins TRBV20-1 and TRBJ2-7, with TRBD2 matching over 11 bases. From germline, CDR1 is DFQATT and CDR2 SNEGSKA (reference sequence). Unmatched junction bases numbered 8, after V lost 2 bases and J lost 5 bases. CDR3 length: 15 amino acids. The chain's CDR3 is CSARQPTSGSDEQYF. The CDR3 nucleotides read TGCAGTGCTAGACAACCCACTAGCGGGAGCGACGAGCAGTACTTC.

This clonotype was detected ten times or more. The CDR3 loop reads CASSPPQGYEQYF. The CDR3 DNA follows: TGTGCCAGCTCACCGCCCCAGGGCTACGAGCAGTACTTC. The chain is built from TRBV18 and TRBJ2-7, with D perhaps matching TRBD1 (5 bases). Per germline, CDR1 KGHSH and CDR2 LQKENI. Trimming pared 3 bases from V and 3 bases from J, leaving 9 bases between. CDR3 length: 13 residues.

The chain carries TRBV20-1 and TRBJ2-1, with 9 bases lining up with TRBD2. This CDR3 comprises 15 residues. V lost 5 bases and J lost 8; bases outside the gene matches: 13. Germline V gene data show CDR1 as DFQATT and CDR2 as SNEGSKA (reference sequence). CDR3 in amino acids: CSAPNNLAGIDEQFF. The CDR3 region has the DNA TGCAGTGCTCCTAACAACCTAGCGGGAATCGATGAGCAGTTCTTC.

V is TRBV5-5 and J is TRBJ2-7; no firm D call. The V end lost 1 base, the J end lost 0 bases, and 8 bases lay between the germline ends. Germline V gives CDR1 SGHKS, CDR2 YYEKEE (reference sequence). The CDR3 sequence is 14 residues long. In DNA form, the CDR3 reads TGTGCCAGCAGCTTGCATCGGAACTCCTACGAGCAGTACTTC. It encodes CASSLHRNSYEQYF.